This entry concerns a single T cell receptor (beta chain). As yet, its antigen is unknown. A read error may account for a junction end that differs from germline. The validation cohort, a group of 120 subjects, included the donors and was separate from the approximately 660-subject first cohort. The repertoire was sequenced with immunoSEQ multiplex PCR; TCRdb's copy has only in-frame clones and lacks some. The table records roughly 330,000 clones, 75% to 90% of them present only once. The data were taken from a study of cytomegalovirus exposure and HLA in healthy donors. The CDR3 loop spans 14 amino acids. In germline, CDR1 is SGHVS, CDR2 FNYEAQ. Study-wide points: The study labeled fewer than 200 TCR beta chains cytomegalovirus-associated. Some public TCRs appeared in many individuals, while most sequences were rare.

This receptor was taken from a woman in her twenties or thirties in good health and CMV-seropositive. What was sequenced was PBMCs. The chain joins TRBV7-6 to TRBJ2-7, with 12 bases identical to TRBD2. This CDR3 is CASSLALAGGPMDF. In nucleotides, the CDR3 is TGTGCCAGCAGCTTAGCGCTAGCGGGGGGGCCTATGGACTTC.